The 10 T cell receptor beta chains presented below share a single source sample, sequenced in a study of monozygotic twins with inflammatory bowel disease. For each CDR3 protein, TCRdb gives one entry from its re-call of the 5' RACE reads, without DNA. The sample includes about 110,000 distinct CDR3 sequences. The material sequenced was blood. The receptors come from a human donor with ulcerative colitis or Crohn's disease, or a healthy co-twin of an affected twin (not recorded which).

The chain carries TRBV5-1 and TRBJ2-7; TCRdb's D call of TRBD1 is untestable without DNA. The germline V gene encodes CDR1 SGHRS and CDR2 YFSETQ. CDR3 length equals 12 residues. The CDR3 is CASSLGQGEQYF. Drawing the rest from reference TRBV5-1 and TRBJ2-7, the complete variable domain is KAGVTQTPRYLIKTRGQQVTLSCSPISGHRSVSWYQQTPGQGLQFLFEYFSETQRNKGNFPGRFSGRQFSNSRSEMNVSTLELGDSALYLCASSLGQGEQYFGPGTRLTVT.

The chain recombines TRBV10-3 with TRBJ2-1; TCRdb selects TRBD2, and the lack of DNA leaves this call unchecked. The CDR3 is 15 amino acids. The germline gives CDR1 ENHRY, CDR2 SYGVKD. The CDR3: CAISESREGLDEQFF.

The chain recombines TRBV11-2 with TRBJ2-1; with no DNA, the TCRdb D assignment of TRBD2 cannot be verified. Germline assignment: CDR1 SGHAT and CDR2 FQNNGV. The length of the CDR3 is 16 residues. The CDR3 spells CASSLAPSGGYNEQFF.

J is TRBJ2-5 and V is TRBV20-1; there is no DNA to check the TCRdb D call of TRBD2. Germline CDR1 is DFQATT and CDR2 is SNEGSKA (reference sequence). CDR3 length: 15 amino acids. The CDR3 reads CSARGLAGSQETQYF.

The chain has TRBV6-1 and TRBJ1-2. The CDR3 has 15 amino acids. CDR1 and CDR2 (germline): MNHNS, SASEGT. CDR3: CASSEGGIRGYGYTF.

This chain uses TRBV3-1 with TRBJ2-7; TCRdb lists TRBD1, though no DNA is available to test this call. CDR3 length equals 14 residues. Germline V lookup: CDR1 LGHDT, CDR2 YNNKEL (reference sequence). CDR3: CASSQGQGLGEQYF.

This chain connects TRBV20-1 to TRBJ2-1; TCRdb lists TRBD2, though no DNA is available to test this call. Germline values: CDR1 DFQATT, CDR2 SNEGSKA (reference sequence). There are 14 residues in the CDR3. CDR3 loop: CSASWAGYDNEQFF.

The rearrangement uses TRBV20-1 and TRBJ1-2; the D gene TCRdb calls, TRBD1, cannot be checked with no DNA. This CDR3 region has 13 residues. CDR1 and CDR2 from the germline V gene are DFQATT and SNEGSKA (reference sequence). Here the CDR3 reads CSAPRPLNYGYTF.

The V call is TRBV21-1, the J call TRBJ2-3. TRBV21-1 represents a pseudogene. The CDR3 is 13 amino acids. Here the CDR3 reads CASSKGVPDTQYF.

This chain connects TRBV10-3 to TRBJ2-7. Germline loops: CDR1 ENHRY, CDR2 SYGVKD. CDR3 size: 12 residues. CDR3 region: CAIREDTYEQYF.